Listed below are T cell receptor beta chains from one sample, sequenced in a study of blood T cells in healthy people across ages. TCRdb reprocessed the 5' RACE reads via MiXCR and lists one record per CDR3 protein. Of 600,000 to 850,000 distinct CDR3 sequences listed, about 42% are singletons. The sequenced sample was blood. These receptors were collected from a woman aged 60-75 years in good health. Each CDR3 is given with its conserved first and last residue. D genes are given only for firm matches. Where a row states a size, it is once, few, many or the class of an expanded clone; other rows omit it.

j_call d_call clone_size v_call cdr3_nt cdr3_aa
TRBJ2-6 NA NA TRBV2 TGTGCCAGCACGGGTTCTGGGGCCAACGTCCTGACTTTC CASTGSGANVLTF
TRBJ1-1 TRBD1 few TRBV20-1 TGCAGTGCGATTGCCACGGACAGGGGTGAAGCTTTCTTT CSAIATDRGEAFF
TRBJ2-1 TRBD2 few TRBV15 TGTGCCACCAGCAGAGATAGCGGGGGGGCTGGTAATGAGCAGTTCTTC CATSRDSGGAGNEQFF
TRBJ1-4 TRBD1 NA TRBV7-2 TGTGCCAGCAGGTTACCAGGGGGGAGAAATGAAAAACTGTTTTTT CASRLPGGRNEKLFF
TRBJ1-2 NA few TRBV3-1 TGTGCCAGCAGCCAATCCGGGGCCGGTGGCTACACCTTC CASSQSGAGGYTF
TRBJ1-4 NA NA TRBV20-1 TGCAGTGCTGGGGACTCCGTCCGGTTTAATGAAAAACTGTTTTTT CSAGDSVRFNEKLFF
TRBJ1-5 NA NA TRBV2 TGTGCCAGCAGTGCCCGGGATCACCAGCATTTT CASSARDHQHF
TRBJ1-4 NA NA TRBV2 TGTGCCAGCAGTGAAGGGGCAGCAACTAATGAAAAACTGTTTTTT CASSEGAATNEKLFF
TRBJ2-1 NA few TRBV4-3 TGCGCCAGCAGCCGGGTCAGGAATGAGCAGTTCTTC CASSRVRNEQFF
TRBJ2-7 NA NA TRBV7-3 TGTGCCAGCAGCCCCGCCGTGGGCGATTCCTACGAGCAGTACTTC CASSPAVGDSYEQYF
TRBJ2-1 TRBD2 NA TRBV20-1 TGCAGTGCTAACCCGCCTAGCGGGTTCTACAATGAGCAGTTCTTC CSANPPSGFYNEQFF
TRBJ1-6 TRBD1 NA TRBV6-2/TRBV6-3 TGTGCCAGCAGGCGGACAGGGAATAATTCACCCCTCCACTTT CASRRTGNNSPLHF
TRBJ2-1 TRBD1 NA TRBV20-1 TGCAGTGCACTCGAACAGGGGCGAGGGCAGGAGACCCAGTTCTTC CSALEQGRGQETQFF
TRBJ2-3 TRBD2 NA TRBV4-3 TGCGCCAGCAGCCAAGAATCCGGGGGGAACGCAGATACGCAGTATTTT CASSQESGGNADTQYF
TRBJ2-5 TRBD2 NA TRBV4-2 TGTGCCAGCAGCCAAGATAGCGGTAGCGGGAGTGGTGAGCAGTACTTC CASSQDSGSGSGEQYF
TRBJ1-2 TRBD1 NA TRBV7-2 TGTGCCAGCAGCTCGGACAGCACGGGACAGGGCATGGATTGGCCTTATGGCTACACCTTC CASSSDSTGQGMDWPYGYTF
TRBJ2-1 TRBD1 few TRBV7-9 TGTGCCAGCAGCTTAGCAGGGGGCCTAAACAATGAGCAGTTCTTC CASSLAGGLNNEQFF
TRBJ2-5 TRBD2 NA TRBV9 TGTGCCAGCAGCGTAGAGGAGCGGGGCTACCAAGAGACCCAGTACTTC CASSVEERGYQETQYF
TRBJ2-3 TRBD2 NA TRBV14 TGTGCCAGCAGCCCAACCGGGACTAGCAGGGTTGGCACAGATACGCAGTATTTT CASSPTGTSRVGTDTQYF
TRBJ2-3 TRBD1 NA TRBV7-3 TGTGCCAGCAGCTGGACAGGTCCGGATACGCAGTATTTT CASSWTGPDTQYF
TRBJ1-4 TRBD1 few TRBV4-3 TGCGCCAGCAGCCAAGATGGGGACAGAAATAGGAATGAAAAACTGTTTTTT CASSQDGDRNRNEKLFF
TRBJ2-2 NA few TRBV20-1 TGCAGTGCTCCAAGACAGAACACCGGGGAGCTGTTTTTT CSAPRQNTGELFF
TRBJ2-5 NA NA TRBV12-3/TRBV12-4 TGTGCCAGCAGTATGACCGGACAGCCACATAAAGAGACCCAGTACTTC CASSMTGQPHKETQYF
TRBJ2-1 NA many TRBV21-1 TGTGCCAGCACCCCGGAAAGCTCCTACAATGAGCAGTTCTTC CASTPESSYNEQFF
TRBJ2-7 NA few TRBV15 TGTGCCACCAGCAGAGACAAGTTCCCGGGTTACGAGCAGTACTTC CATSRDKFPGYEQYF
TRBJ2-5 NA NA TRBV5-1 TGCGCCAGCAGCTTGAACCGAATCGGAGAGACCCAGTACTTC CASSLNRIGETQYF
TRBJ2-7 TRBD2 NA TRBV15 TGTGCCACCAGCAGATCCGTGGTTAGCGGGAGCTACGAGCAGTACTTC CATSRSVVSGSYEQYF
TRBJ1-1 NA NA TRBV4-2 TGTGCCAGCAGCCCGGGCCTTAGGGCAGTCGATGGGACTGAAGCTTTCTTT CASSPGLRAVDGTEAFF
TRBJ1-2 NA NA TRBV28 TGTGCCAGCAGTTTATACAGGGACCTTGGAGGAGGCTACACCTTC CASSLYRDLGGGYTF
TRBJ2-3 TRBD2 NA TRBV7-2 TGTGCCAGCAGCTTAGCCGCTGGGGGCGGGGGGGGCACAGATACGCAGTATTTT CASSLAAGGGGGTDTQYF
TRBJ2-3 TRBD2 many TRBV29-1 TGCAGCGTTGAAGATTGGGGGACTAGCGGCGCAGATACGCAGTATTTT CSVEDWGTSGADTQYF
TRBJ2-1 TRBD1 NA TRBV7-2 TGTGCCAGCAGCTTGACACAGGGGCCAGGGTCCTACAATGAGCAGTTCTTC CASSLTQGPGSYNEQFF
TRBJ2-1 NA few TRBV11-2 TGTGCCAGCAGCACCACAGGGTACATTAATAATGAGCAGTTCTTC CASSTTGYINNEQFF
TRBJ2-7 TRBD2 many TRBV12-3/TRBV12-4 TGTGCCAGCAGTCCCCGACTAGCGGGAGCTCACGAGCAGTACTTC CASSPRLAGAHEQYF
TRBJ2-3 NA NA TRBV11-2 TGTGCCAGCAGCCCCCGTTACAACAGGGTCACAGATACGCAGTATTTT CASSPRYNRVTDTQYF